The 20 T cell receptor beta chains below come from one sample, sequenced in a study of blood T cell repertoires in COVID-19. Assay used: immunoSEQ multiplex PCR; TCRdb lists only in-frame clones, some missing. The repertoire holds approximately 50,000 clones, more than 80% seen once, with approximately 6.5% in the top ten. The sequencing input was peripheral blood. These receptors originate from a man in his 60s with acute or convalescent COVID-19.

The rearrangement links TRBV5-1 to TRBJ1-2, with 9 bases identical to TRBD1. V shed 4 bases, J shed 4 bases, and the junction held 5 bases outside the gene matches. Germline lookup yields CDR1 SGHRS and CDR2 YFSETQ. The CDR3 contains 14 residues. This CDR3 is CASSGDRAGYGYTF. CDR3 nucleotides: TGCGCCAGCAGCGGGGACAGGGCTGGCTATGGCTACACCTTC.

V usage is TRBV28 and J usage is TRBJ2-1; no reliable D call. The V gene lost 6 bases and the J gene lost 8 bases, with 17 bases spanning the gap. Germline V CDR1 and CDR2: MDHEN, SYDVKM. This CDR3 has 14 amino acids. The DNA for the CDR3 is TGTGCCAGCAGCCAACCGCAGGCAATCTATGAGCAGTTCTTC. Translating gives CASSQPQAIYEQFF. Filled out from reference TRBV28 and TRBJ2-1, the complete variable domain reads DVKVTQSSRYLVKRTGEKVFLECVQDMDHENMFWYRQDPGLGLRLIYFSYDVKMKEKGDIPEGYSVSREKKERFSLILESASTNQTSMYLCASSQPQAIYEQFFGPGTRLTVL.

The chain combines TRBV10-3 with TRBJ1-1; a weak D match, TRBD1 (6 bases). The germline V gene encodes CDR1 ENHRY and CDR2 SYGVKD. With 6 bases removed from V and 1 base from J, the gap between germline ends came to 15 bases. The CDR3 loop spans 15 amino acids. The CDR3 region has the DNA TGTGCCATCAGACAGGGAAGGGCCGGGAACACTGAAGCTTTCTTT. Translation gives CAIRQGRAGNTEAFF.

The table lists this clone with a few counts. CDR3 coding DNA: TGTGCCAGCAATAGGAGGGGTGAAGCTTTCTTT. This encodes CASNRRGEAFF. The V gene is TRBV28, the J gene TRBJ1-1; D is possibly TRBD1 (5 bases). Germline V gene lookup returns CDR1 MDHEN and CDR2 SYDVKM. V was cut by 7 bases and J by 7 bases, with 10 bases left in between. The CDR3 contains 11 residues. The variable domain in full, completed from reference TRBV28 and TRBJ1-1, reads DVKVTQSSRYLVKRTGEKVFLECVQDMDHENMFWYRQDPGLGLRLIYFSYDVKMKEKGDIPEGYSVSREKKERFSLILESASTNQTSMYLCASNRRGEAFFGQGTRLTVV.

The chain is built from TRBV6-5 and TRBJ2-1; D remains unclear. There are 13 residues in the CDR3. Germline CDR1 is MNHEY and CDR2 is SVGAGI. Trimming removed 2 bases at V and 6 bases at J, with 8 bases between. CDR3 in amino acids: CASSYPSTNEQFF. DNA of the CDR3: TGTGCCAGCAGTTACCCCAGTACCAATGAGCAGTTCTTC.

This chain links TRBV28 with TRBJ2-5; D perhaps matches TRBD2 (5 bases). The CDR3 runs 14 residues. V was trimmed by 3 bases and J by 5 bases, leaving 13 bases between them. CDR1 is MDHEN, CDR2 SYDVKM, per germline. The CDR3: CASSLYGIDETQYF. The DNA of the CDR3 is TGTGCCAGCAGTTTGTACGGGATCGACGAGACCCAGTACTTC.

The V call is TRBV7-3, the J call TRBJ2-7; 10 nucleotides agree with TRBD1. The junction had 3 bases not matched to a gene; V was cut back by 4 bases and J by 3 bases. This CDR3 contains 14 residues. The germline gives CDR1 SGHTA, CDR2 FQGTGA. The CDR3 spells CASSSTGGRYEQYF. CDR3 bases: TGTGCCAGCAGCTCGACAGGGGGCCGCTACGAGCAGTACTTC.

J is TRBJ2-3 and V is TRBV5-1; 14 bases line up with TRBD2. The CDR3 loop spans 17 amino acids. V trimming: 4 bases; J trimming: 5 bases; junction bases outside the gene matches: 9. Germline values: CDR1 SGHRS, CDR2 YFSETQ. The CDR3 region has the DNA TGCGCCAGCAGCCAGGGACTAGCGGGAGTTTTGGTAGATACGCAGTATTTT. Its protein is CASSQGLAGVLVDTQYF. Looking up the rest from reference TRBV5-1 and TRBJ2-3 gives the full variable domain: KAGVTQTPRYLIKTRGQQVTLSCSPISGHRSVSWYQQTPGQGLQFLFEYFSETQRNKGNFPGRFSGRQFSNSRSEMNVSTLELGDSALYLCASSQGLAGVLVDTQYFGPGTRLTVL.

The V gene is TRBV9, the J gene TRBJ1-6; tentative D call: TRBD1 (5 bases). V was cut by 0 bases and J by 3 bases, with 10 bases left in between. Germline V lookup: CDR1 SGDLS, CDR2 YYNGEE. The length of the CDR3 is 16 residues. The CDR3 reads CASSVGDSHYNSPLHF. The CDR3 DNA reads TGTGCCAGCAGCGTAGGTGACAGTCACTATAATTCACCCCTCCACTTT.

The rearrangement links TRBV18 to TRBJ2-3, with D possibly TRBD2 on 6 matching bases. The V gene's germline CDR1 is KGHSH and CDR2 LQKENI. V gave up 0 bases and J gave up 10 bases, with 11 bases separating them. This CDR3 has 13 residues. The CDR3 sequence: CASSPPNGSPQYF. The CDR3 DNA sequence: TGTGCCAGCTCACCACCGAACGGGAGCCCGCAGTATTTT.

The rearrangement uses TRBV7-8 and TRBJ1-1; TRBD1 might be the D (5 bases). V lost 5 bases, J lost 14 bases, and 18 bases lay in between. The CDR3 sequence is 12 residues long. The germline CDR1 and CDR2 sequences are SGHVS and FQNEAQ. CDR3 sequence reads: CASSKGFRLGFF. The DNA for the CDR3 is TGTGCCAGCAGCAAGGGGTTCAGACTAGGATTCTTT.

The rearrangement links TRBV19 to TRBJ2-1; D possibly corresponds to TRBD1 (6 bases). Germline V gene lookup returns CDR1 LNHDA and CDR2 SQIVND (reference sequence). This CDR3 spans 15 amino acids. Between the trimmed V and J ends, which lost 6 bases and 13 bases, there was a span of 25 bases. CDR3 in amino acids: CASSRTDRLNGAQFF. CDR3 coding DNA: TGTGCCAGTAGCAGAACGGACAGACTAAATGGGGCACAGTTCTTC.

This clone is medium-sized in the sample. The chain joins TRBV28 to TRBJ2-5, with D uncertain. V dropped 5 bases and J dropped 2 bases, with 21 bases sitting between them. The CDR3 length is 17 residues. Germline V gives CDR1 MDHEN, CDR2 SYDVKM. CDR3 loop: CASSVPQLNREQETQYF. In DNA form, the CDR3 reads TGTGCCAGCAGTGTACCTCAACTGAATCGAGAACAAGAGACCCAGTACTTC.

The chain recombines TRBV6-5 with TRBJ1-5, with 8 bases identical to TRBD1. Germline-derived CDR1 and CDR2 are MNHEY and SVGAGI. CDR3 size: 15 residues. J gave up 5 bases and V 6 bases, and 9 bases lay outside the gene matches. The CDR3 coding sequence is TGTGCCAGCAGCTATAAGGGACAGGTCTATCAGCCCCAGCATTTT. The encoded protein is CASSYKGQVYQPQHF.

J is TRBJ1-4 and V is TRBV4-1, with TRBD1 identical over 9 bases. The CDR3 length is 19 residues. Germline V gene lookup returns CDR1 MGHRA and CDR2 YSYEKL. V lost 3 bases and J lost 2; bases outside the gene matches: 13. In DNA, the CDR3 is TGCGCCAGCAGCCAGCCTCGTCCGGGGACAGGGAGGACTAATGAAAAACTGTTTTTT. Protein: CASSQPRPGTGRTNEKLFF.

V is TRBV28 and J is TRBJ1-2; maybe TRBD1 (6 bases). CDR3 length: 13 amino acids. Trimming shortened V by 2 bases and J by 3 bases, and 7 bases separated the two germline ends. Germline CDR1 is MDHEN and CDR2 is SYDVKM. The CDR3 DNA sequence: TGTGCCAGCAGTTTAGGGGGCTACTATGGCTACACCTTC. As protein: CASSLGGYYGYTF.

V is TRBV11-3 and J is TRBJ2-3; TRBD1 matches 7 bases. The germline V gene encodes CDR1 SGHNT and CDR2 YENEEA. The CDR3 spans 16 residues. The V gene end was trimmed by 5 bases and the J gene end by 4 bases; junction bases not matched to a gene: 12. CDR3 loop: CASSLRPRQGADTQYF. CDR3 sequence (DNA): TGTGCCAGCAGCCTTAGGCCCCGACAGGGAGCAGATACGCAGTATTTT.

V gene TRBV19 combines with J gene TRBJ1-5, with 9 nucleotides matching TRBD1. The CDR3 covers 12 residues. V was pared by 10 bases and J by 4 bases, with 2 bases of the junction left unmatched. Germline V gene lookup returns CDR1 LNHDA and CDR2 SQIVND (reference sequence). The CDR3 coding sequence is TGTGCCACCGGGACAGGGAATCAGCCCCAGCATTTT. Its translation: CATGTGNQPQHF.

Worth noting for this clone: Being one base from a much bigger clone, this may be a read error. V is TRBV7-9 and J is TRBJ1-5, with D tentatively TRBD1 (5 bases). CDR3 length: 14 amino acids. Germline V lookup: CDR1 SEHNR, CDR2 FQNEAQ (reference sequence). V dropped 1 base and J dropped 2 bases, with 6 bases sitting between them. CDR3 loop: CASSLVGGNQPQHF. CDR3 nucleotide sequence: TGTGCCAGCAGCTTAGTAGGGGGCAATCAGCCCCAGCATTTT.

This sequence joins TRBV11-3 and TRBJ2-7, with D possibly TRBD1 on 5 matching bases. This CDR3 is built from 14 residues. Germline V CDR1 and CDR2: SGHNT, YENEEA. The V gene lost 5 bases and the J gene lost 3 bases, with 14 bases spanning the gap. DNA for the CDR3: TGTGCCAGCAGCAGGGGATCAGCCTACTACGAGCAGTACTTC. Amino acid sequence: CASSRGSAYYEQYF. Combining the CDR3 with reference TRBV11-3 and TRBJ2-7 gives the whole variable domain EAGVVQSPRYKIIEKKQPVAFWCNPISGHNTLYWYLQNLGQGPELLIRYENEEAVDDSQLPKDRFSAERLKGVDSTLKIQPAELGDSAVYLCASSRGSAYYEQYFGPGTRLTVT.